This TCR beta chain was identified during a study of T cell changes during pregnancy in multiple sclerosis. The data were produced by immunoSEQ multiplex PCR, yet TCRdb's version contains in-frame clones alone and is incomplete. The sample holds about 67,000 clones, roughly nine tenths seen once. Looked up from germline, CDR1 is MNHNY and CDR2 is SVGAGI (reference sequence). The CDR3 loop spans 14 amino acids. The V segment lost 5 bases and the J segment 8 bases; nucleotides outside the gene matches: 7. The sample consisted of peripheral blood, taken after pregnancy. V and J are TRBV6-6 and TRBJ1-4; the match to TRBD1 covers 8 bases. This clonotype was sampled from a female donor with multiple sclerosis, enrolled in a pregnancy study. CDR3: CASSTGTGREKLFF. In DNA, the CDR3 is TGTGCCAGCAGTACTGGGACAGGAAGGGAAAAACTGTTTTTT.